The 11 T cell receptor beta chains listed next were all sequenced from one sample in a study of early T cells in non-severe SARS-CoV-2 infection. Each CDR3 protein is one row after TCRdb ran MiXCR on the 5' RACE reads. The table includes nearly 45,000 distinct CDR3 sequences, more than 9% detected once. Sequenced input: whole blood. The receptors here all came from an adult who was a healthcare worker with PCR-confirmed SARS-CoV-2 infection or an uninfected control (not recorded which).

This clonotype appeared many times. This chain uses TRBV18 with TRBJ1-1; D perhaps matches TRBD1 (6 bases). Germline CDR1 and CDR2: KGHSH and LQKENI. The CDR3 covers 15 residues. V lost 0 bases, J lost 4 bases, and 12 bases lay in between. CDR3 DNA: TGTGCCAGCTCACCACCGGACAGAAAAATCACTGAAGCTTTCTTT. Its protein is CASSPPDRKITEAFF.

Note on this clonotype: A much larger clone differs from this one at a single base, so this may be a read error. The chain uses TRBV12-3 or TRBV12-4 and TRBJ2-3; TRBD2 matches at 8 bases. The CDR3 covers 14 residues. The CDR3 nucleotides read TGTGCCAGCAGTCTAGCGGGTAGCACAGATACGCAGTATTTT. Its protein product is CASSLAGSTDTQYF.

This clonotype was counted a few times. The V gene is TRBV29-1, the J gene TRBJ2-1; TRBD1 matches at 9 bases. The CDR3 loop spans 13 amino acids. Germline V gene lookup returns CDR1 SQVTM and CDR2 ANQGSEA. The trim removed 4 bases at V and 8 bases at J, leaving 6 bases unmatched. In DNA form, the CDR3 reads TGCAGCGTTGTCAAGGACAGGGGTTATGAGCAGTTCTTC. The encoded protein is CSVVKDRGYEQFF.

With regard to this clonotype: Mismatch with germline at one junction end may stem from a read error. This chain links TRBV12-3 or TRBV12-4 with TRBJ1-2, with TRBD1 identical over 7 bases. CDR3 length equals 17 residues. CDR3 region: CTSSSSTGSGGSYGYTF. DNA for the CDR3: TGTACCAGCAGTTCCTCGACAGGGAGCGGAGGGTCCTATGGCTACACCTTC.

The genes are TRBV10-3 and TRBJ1-3; a weak D match, TRBD1 (5 bases). V shed 8 bases and J shed 6 bases, with 11 bases lying between them. Germline V gene lookup returns CDR1 ENHRY and CDR2 SYGVKD. The CDR3 extends over 12 amino acids. The CDR3 here is CAISSGKNTIYF. The CDR3 DNA reads as TGTGCCATCTCATCAGGGAAAAACACCATATATTTT.

This clonotype has a handful of counts. The chain combines TRBV11-2 with TRBJ1-1; the D gene is possibly TRBD1 (5 bases). There are 13 residues in the CDR3. Germline lookup yields CDR1 SGHAT and CDR2 FQNNGV. Trimming removed 5 bases at V and 2 bases at J, with 9 bases between. CDR3 region: CASSRQRNTEAFF. In DNA, the CDR3 is TGTGCCAGCAGCAGACAGAGAAACACTGAAGCTTTCTTT.

This clonotype was seen repeatedly, ten times or more. At one end the junction does not follow the germline gene, possibly because of a read error. V is TRBV7-7 and J is TRBJ2-1; TRBD2 matches at 13 bases. CDR3 size: 15 residues. Germline V gene lookup returns CDR1 SSHAT and CDR2 FNYEAQ (reference sequence). Here the CDR3 reads CASSRTSGSPDEQFF. Here the CDR3 DNA reads TGTGCTAGCAGTCGGACTAGCGGGAGTCCGGATGAGCAGTTCTTC.

This clonotype came up many times. The chain couples TRBV24-1 to TRBJ2-7, with D perhaps being TRBD1 or TRBD2 (5 bases each). Germline loops: CDR1 KGHDR, CDR2 SFDVKD. V was cut by 7 bases and J by 6 bases, with 18 bases left in between. The length of the CDR3 is 14 residues. CDR3 nucleotide sequence: TGTGCCACCAGCAACCGGGGCCCCCGGCTCGAGCAGTACTTC. It specifies CATSNRGPRLEQYF.

This clonotype turned up a few times. The J gene is TRBJ2-1, the V gene TRBV7-9; D perhaps matches TRBD1 (6 bases). CDR1 is SEHNR, CDR2 FQNEAQ, per germline (reference sequence). The V and J ends lost 5 bases and 5 bases respectively, with 16 bases between them. The CDR3 consists of 15 residues. CDR3 DNA: TGTGCCAGCAGCCCGAGAGGGGGAGCCCACAATGAGCAGTTCTTC. Translation: CASSPRGGAHNEQFF.

This clonotype was seen at least ten times. The V and J genes are TRBV5-5 and TRBJ2-7, with a weak D call TRBD2 (6 bases). Trimming cost V 0 bases and J 3 bases, with 16 bases left between them. This CDR3 contains 16 residues. Germline V gene data show CDR1 as SGHKS and CDR2 as YYEKEE (reference sequence). Here the CDR3 reads CASSLAGSGSLYEQYF. The CDR3 nucleotides are TGTGCCAGCAGCTTGGCCGGTAGCGGAAGCCTCTACGAGCAGTACTTC.

The gene calls are TRBV7-9 and TRBJ2-7, with no clear D. This CDR3 has 13 residues. Germline CDR1 is SEHNR and CDR2 is FQNEAQ (reference sequence). Trimming took 3 bases from V and 4 from J, leaving 10 bases between them. The CDR3 sequence is CASSLSHSYEQYF. In DNA form, the CDR3 reads TGTGCCAGCAGCTTGTCACACAGTTACGAGCAGTACTTC.